The 21 T cell receptor beta chains listed next were all sequenced from one sample in a study of cytomegalovirus exposure and HLA in healthy donors. Researchers ran the PCR with 60 Vbeta and 13 Jbeta primers. Here immunoSEQ multiplex PCR was the method, and the copy in TCRdb shows in-frame clones only, minus some. There are nearly 200,000 clones in the sample; over 75% occur only once, and approximately 0.098% lies in the top ten. Sequenced: PBMCs. The receptor source for this set is a boy between 2 and 15 years old in good health and CMV-seronegative.

The chain employs TRBV5-8 and TRBJ1-6, with a tentative D call TRBD1 (5 bases). The CDR3 spans 18 residues. Germline V CDR1 and CDR2: SGHTS, YDEGEE. V was trimmed by 0 bases and J by 1 base, leaving 14 bases between them. CDR3 bases: TGTGCCAGCAGCTTGGCCCCGGCCGGGGGGTCCTATAATTCACCCCTCCACTTT. The encoded protein is CASSLAPAGGSYNSPLHF.

The J gene is TRBJ1-5, the V gene TRBV7-9; tentatively, D is TRBD1 (6 bases). Between the trimmed V and J ends, which lost 6 bases and 8 bases, there was a span of 11 bases. The CDR3 spans 12 residues. The germline CDR1 and CDR2 sequences are SEHNR and FQNEAQ (reference sequence). CDR3 nucleotide sequence: TGTGCCAGCAGTCGACAGGAGGAGCCCCAGCATTTT. This codes for CASSRQEEPQHF. Full variable domain (remainder filled in from reference TRBV7-9 and TRBJ1-5): DTGVSQNPRHKITKRGQNVTFRCDPISEHNRLYWYRQTLGQGPEFLTYFQNEAQLEKSRLLSDRFSAERPKGSFSTLEIQRTEQGDSAMYLCASSRQEEPQHFGDGTRLSIL.

The rearrangement links TRBV6-5 to TRBJ1-2; 11 bases map to TRBD1. CDR1 MNHEY and CDR2 SVGAGI come from the germline V gene. The CDR3 covers 15 residues. Germline trimming cut 6 bases from V and 0 bases from J; bases unmatched to any gene: 3. For the CDR3, the DNA is TGTGCCAGCAGACCGGGACAGGGGGCTAACTATGGCTACACCTTC. Translation gives CASRPGQGANYGYTF.

The chain combines TRBV9 with TRBJ1-2; TRBD1 agrees at 9 bases. The trim removed 2 bases at V and 4 bases at J, leaving 6 bases unmatched. CDR3 length: 15 residues. Germline V gene lookup returns CDR1 SGDLS and CDR2 YYNGEE. In DNA, the CDR3 is TGTGCCAGCAGCGTCGGGACAGGGTGGGGCTATGGCTACACCTTC. Its translation is CASSVGTGWGYGYTF.

V is TRBV19 and J is TRBJ1-2; D unclear. This CDR3 spans 12 amino acids. Germline CDR1 reads LNHDA; CDR2 reads SQIVND (reference sequence). Between the trimmed V and J ends, which lost 5 bases and 5 bases, there was a span of 9 bases. The CDR3 spells CASSDRGYGYTF. CDR3 nucleotides: TGTGCCAGTAGTGATCGGGGTTATGGCTACACCTTC.

The J gene is TRBJ1-5, the V gene TRBV23-1; D perhaps matches TRBD1 (6 bases). TRBV23-1 is noted as an ORF with a role that remains uncertain. The CDR3 length is 13 residues. V lost 3 bases and J lost 5, with 8 bases in between. CDR3 amino acids: CASSQTGDQPQHF. The CDR3 DNA is TGCGCCAGCAGTCAGACAGGCGATCAGCCCCAGCATTTT.

The chain uses TRBV15 and TRBJ1-2; perhaps TRBD1 as D (5 bases). There are 15 residues in the CDR3. Germline-derived CDR1 and CDR2 are LNHNV and YYDKDF (reference sequence). The V end lost 0 bases, the J end lost 10 bases, and 18 bases lay between the germline ends. This chain's CDR3 is CATSRDGMAGRDYTF. CDR3 coding DNA: TGTGCCACCAGCAGAGATGGGATGGCAGGGCGGGACTACACCTTC.

The V call is TRBV13, the J call TRBJ1-6, with D possibly TRBD1 on 5 matching bases. The V gene lost 0 bases and the J gene lost 0 bases, with 9 bases spanning the gap. Germline assignment: CDR1 PRHDT and CDR2 FYEKMQ (reference sequence). CDR3 length: 17 amino acids. The CDR3 is CASSLGGGSSYNSPLHF. CDR3 nucleotides: TGTGCCAGCAGCTTAGGCGGGGGGAGCTCCTATAATTCACCCCTCCACTTT.

The rearrangement joins TRBV4-3 to TRBJ2-3, with TRBD1 matching over 8 bases. The J segment lost 4 bases and the V segment lost 1 base, leaving 1 base of the junction unmatched. The V gene's germline CDR1 is LGHNA and CDR2 YSLEER. The CDR3 runs 14 residues. CDR3 bases: TGCGCCAGCAGCCAAGGACAGGGGTCAGATACGCAGTATTTT. This translates into CASSQGQGSDTQYF.

The gene calls are TRBV4-1 and TRBJ1-2; D not resolved. CDR3 size: 15 residues. V shed 0 bases and J shed 2 bases, with 10 bases lying between them. Germline V CDR1 and CDR2: MGHRA, YSYEKL. The CDR3 DNA is TGCGCCAGCAGCCAAGATGGAGGCCGGAACTATGGCTACACCTTC. This translates into CASSQDGGRNYGYTF.

V is TRBV6-5 and J is TRBJ1-3; no clear D. CDR1 and CDR2 from the germline V gene are MNHEY and SVGAGI. Trimming cost V 6 bases and J 4 bases, with 10 bases left between them. The CDR3 length is 13 residues. The CDR3 coding sequence is TGTGCCAGCAGCCGCGGGATAGGAAACACCATATATTTT. Its translation: CASSRGIGNTIYF.

The V and J genes are TRBV5-6 and TRBJ2-7; 8 bases are shared with TRBD2. The V segment lost 4 bases and the J segment 0 bases; nucleotides outside the gene matches: 6. Germline CDR1 reads SGHDT; CDR2 reads YYEEEE. The CDR3 has 15 residues. As DNA, the CDR3 is TGTGCCAGCAGCGCGGGACTAGTTCACTCCTACGAGCAGTACTTC. Translated, it gives CASSAGLVHSYEQYF.

The chain employs TRBV9 and TRBJ1-1; 10 nucleotides agree with TRBD1. Germline V CDR1 and CDR2: SGDLS, YYNGEE. The CDR3 runs to 22 residues. V was pared by 0 bases and J by 5 bases, with 25 bases of the junction left unmatched. The CDR3 region has the DNA TGTGCCAGCAGCGTAGGACCCTTCCGGGGTAGGGTGACAGGGGGCGCAGAAACTGAAGCTTTCTTT. This gives the protein CASSVGPFRGRVTGGAETEAFF.

J is TRBJ2-7 and V is TRBV11-2; no firm D call. The CDR3 spans 15 residues. V lost 1 base to trimming and J lost 2 bases, with 12 bases between them. The germline V gene encodes CDR1 SGHAT and CDR2 FQNNGV. The CDR3 region has the DNA TGTGCCAGCAGCTTAGTCGCCCCCACAGCCTACGAGCAGTACTTC. Protein: CASSLVAPTAYEQYF.

This clone showed up just once. The J gene is TRBJ2-1, the V gene TRBV9, with D possibly being TRBD1 (6 bases). Trimming stripped 0 bases from V and 2 bases from J, with 9 bases between. The CDR3 consists of 15 residues. Germline V CDR1 and CDR2: SGDLS, YYNGEE. The CDR3 nucleotides are TGTGCCAGCAGCGTAGAAGGACAGCCCTACAATGAGCAGTTCTTC. Translating gives CASSVEGQPYNEQFF.

The V call is TRBV5-1, the J call TRBJ2-7; TRBD1 matches 10 bases. V was pared by 5 bases and J by 6 bases, with 8 bases of the junction left unmatched. CDR1 and CDR2 (germline): SGHRS, YFSETQ. The CDR3 is 14 residues long. CDR3: CASRPGTGAGEQYF. The CDR3 DNA follows: TGCGCCAGCAGACCCGGGACAGGGGCGGGCGAGCAGTACTTC.

The chain joins TRBV7-2 to TRBJ2-5; D perhaps matches TRBD2 (5 bases). Per germline, CDR1 SGHTA and CDR2 FQGNSA. The V and J ends lost 2 bases and 5 bases respectively, with 12 bases between them. The CDR3 sequence is 14 residues long. CDR3 sequence reads: CASSLSDGGETQYF. The CDR3 region has the DNA TGTGCCAGCAGCTTATCGGATGGCGGGGAGACCCAGTACTTC.

The rearrangement joins TRBV20-1 to TRBJ2-7; a weak D match, TRBD1 (6 bases). Germline V gene lookup returns CDR1 DFQATT and CDR2 SNEGSKA (reference sequence). V lost 5 bases and J 4 bases, leaving 9 bases between the germline ends. The CDR3 spans 11 residues. CDR3 region: CSAGDIYEQYF. Here the CDR3 DNA reads TGCAGTGCTGGGGACATATACGAGCAGTACTTC.

CDR3 bases: TGTGCCAGCACCACGACAGGGTCTAACGAGCAGTACTTC. This codes for CASTTTGSNEQYF. The chain combines TRBV25-1 with TRBJ2-7, with 7 bases that match TRBD1. CDR3 size: 13 residues. With 7 bases clipped from V and 5 bases from J, the junction kept 8 bases outside the gene matches. CDR1 is MGHDK, CDR2 SYGVNS, per germline.

The V and J genes are TRBV5-1 and TRBJ2-5; 8 bases align to TRBD1. The germline CDR1 and CDR2 sequences are SGHRS and YFSETQ. This CDR3 has 14 amino acids. The trim removed 2 bases at V and 5 bases at J, leaving 5 bases unmatched. CDR3 protein: CASSFGRGQETQYF. The DNA for the CDR3 is TGCGCCAGCAGCTTTGGCAGGGGGCAGGAGACCCAGTACTTC. Combining the CDR3 with reference TRBV5-1 and TRBJ2-5 gives the whole variable domain KAGVTQTPRYLIKTRGQQVTLSCSPISGHRSVSWYQQTPGQGLQFLFEYFSETQRNKGNFPGRFSGRQFSNSRSEMNVSTLELGDSALYLCASSFGRGQETQYFGPGTRLLVL.

In this sample, this clone turned up once. The J gene is TRBJ2-5, the V gene TRBV9; 15 bases fit TRBD2. The germline CDR1 and CDR2 sequences are SGDLS and YYNGEE. CDR3 length: 19 residues. Germline trimming cut 0 bases from V and 5 bases from J; bases unmatched to any gene: 11. CDR3 DNA sequence: TGTGCCAGCAGCGTAGGGACTAGCGGGGGGGCCCTTCTTTGGGAGACCCAGTACTTC. Protein sequence: CASSVGTSGGALLWETQYF.